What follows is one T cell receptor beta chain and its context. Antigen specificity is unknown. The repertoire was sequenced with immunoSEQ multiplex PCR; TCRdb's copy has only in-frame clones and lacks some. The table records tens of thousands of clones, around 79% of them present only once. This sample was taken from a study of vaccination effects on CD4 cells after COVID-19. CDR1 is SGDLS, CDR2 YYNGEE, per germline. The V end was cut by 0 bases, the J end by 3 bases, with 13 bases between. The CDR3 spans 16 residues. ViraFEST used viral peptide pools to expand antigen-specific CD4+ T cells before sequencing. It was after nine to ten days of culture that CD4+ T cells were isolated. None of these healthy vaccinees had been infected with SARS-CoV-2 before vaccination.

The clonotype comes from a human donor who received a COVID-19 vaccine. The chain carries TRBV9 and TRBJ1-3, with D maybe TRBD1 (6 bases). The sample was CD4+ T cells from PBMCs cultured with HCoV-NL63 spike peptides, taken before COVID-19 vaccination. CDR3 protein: CASSVGGGGDGNTIYF. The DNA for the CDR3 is TGTGCCAGCAGCGTAGGTGGAGGGGGAGATGGAAACACCATATATTTT.